Given below is one T cell receptor beta chain in context. Which antigen it targets is not known. Within one base of it there is no much larger clone, and no base qualities were kept. These data belong to a study of shared clonotypes between healthy human individuals (dated by TCRdb to 2019 to 2021). Describing the broader study: The cohort included a few men and a couple of women between 18 and 49 years of age. For each donor, CD4 naive and CD4 memory were each given three plates, CD8 naive was given two plates, and CD8 memory was given one plate. The study deeply sequenced blood TCR repertoires of five healthy adults to estimate repertoire size and the extent of clonotype sharing between individuals. To increase sequencing depth and limit assay-specific biases, different laboratories used diverse techniques to prepare libraries and sequence TCR repertoires. Between about 0.8 and 9 billion PBMCs per donor were obtained by leukapheresis.

CD8 naive samples were CD45RO-negative cells positively selected for CCR7, giving a CD45RA+CCR7+ population that excluded TemRA cells. The donors were healthy, HIV-negative adults who had no recently reported acute infections or vaccinations. Every donor was a Caucasian adult living in Nashville, Tennessee, USA. Blood was obtained by leukapheresis, after which PBMCs were separated by Ficoll-Histopaque density gradient centrifugation and cryopreserved in liquid nitrogen vapor phase. Analytical flow cytometry was used to check the purity and quantity of each magnetically sorted T cell population. From each sorted fraction, genomic DNA was isolated and quantified by UV absorbance on a Nanodrop 2000c. For CDR1 and CDR2, the germline V gene (reference sequence) lists LNHNV and YYDKDF. Between the V and J ends, shortened by 0 bases and 5 bases respectively, the junction contains 19 bases. The CDR3 goes from the cysteine to the phenylalanine over 17 residues. Left in the record is the CDR3 DNA by itself, 51 bases read in frame from the first base.

Using the deep immunoSEQ assay, TCR CDR3 regions were amplified from genomic DNA by multiplex PCR. Extracted genomic DNA from each cell subset was spread evenly across all wells of several immunoSEQ 96-well plates, with each plate serving as a replicate. Each replicate PCR for sorted subsets received around 200 ng genomic DNA, equal to about 30,000 T cell genomes. Purified libraries were quantified with a Qubit 3.0 fluorometer, sized on a Bioanalyzer 2100, and re-quantified with the KAPA Library Quantification kit. Each immunoSEQ 96-well plate was sequenced on its own single-read 150-cycle Illumina NextSeq 550 flow cell. For the original study's pipeline: Because only junctional sequences without quality scores were contained in the immunoSEQ output, filtering matching that applied to full-length reads could not be performed. Sequences were annotated with PyIR, a Python wrapper for IgBLAST v1.9, using IMGT germline references to assign V/J genes and CDR3. Reads were removed for weak V/J assignments (E-value above 1e-6), missing CDR3, stop codons, out-of-frame junctions, or ambiguous translated residues. A V3J clonotype was defined by an identical inferred V gene, J gene, and CDR3 amino acid sequence. The percentage overlap between two repertoires was calculated by dividing the number of shared unique clonotypes by the size of the smaller repertoire. RTK rarefaction, the Chao1 estimator, and Recon v2.1 estimates of unobserved clonotypes were used to assess repertoire richness. Generation probabilities for all TCRbeta clonotypes obtained by the gDNA method from a handful of donors were computed using OLGA. In TCRdb, the immuneACCESS table is reduced to in-frame sequences with V and J assigned. These tables do not hold every clone; where another copy was compared, an unresolved V gene accounts for under half, and the others remain unexplained. The V and J calls and the clone size are those of that table, but D and trimming were determined from the DNA. The sample includes approximately 2,200,000 clones, with about 92% observed a single time. About 1.5% of the sample comes from the top ten.

General findings and caveats noted by the study authors: Higher generation probabilities were observed for clonotypes shared by all four sorted-subset donors than for non-shared clonotypes. Larger estimated clonotype richness was generally found for naive subsets than for memory subsets. The genetic and exposure-history diversity represented was limited by the small number of donors. Incomplete sequencing was indicated by rarefaction of sorted-subset datasets, despite the large sequencing depth. Sampling was restricted to blood, and TCR repertoires in tissues likely differ from the TCR repertoires found in blood. Based on pairwise subsampling, the degree of clonotype sharing among donors was expected to be affected by sequencing depth. Approximately 5% of naive CD4, approximately 3.7% of naive CD8, 2.3% of memory CD4, and roughly 0.4% of memory CD8 clonotypes were shared across several donors.

Material for sequencing was naive CD8+ T cells from PBMCs. Per the publication, the cell subset or site label means: CD45RA+CCR7+. The source of this sequence is a man in his late teens or twenties in good health. Some clones in this sample may be carry-over from other donors' samples. The sequence is built from TRBV15 and TRBJ1-2, with the D segment identity uncertain. For the CDR3, the sequence is CATSRDRLSSYTYGYTF. Read as DNA, the sequence is TGTGCCACCAGCAGAGATCGCCTCTCCAGCTATACTTATGGCTACACCTTC.